This T cell receptor beta chain was retrieved from a study of OX40 agonist ivuxolimab in advanced cancers. Study results and caveats: Both blood CD4+ and CD8+ T cells showed clonal growth by week 6 at 0.1 to 3.0 mg/kg. CD4+ T cells averaged fewer expanded clones than CD8+ T cells. It was also the case that some nonresponders had low normalized T-cell clonal expansion.

This CDR3 spans 16 amino acids. CDR1 is SEHNR, CDR2 FQNEAQ, per germline (reference sequence). Trimming shortened V by 5 bases and J by 5 bases, and 19 bases separated the two germline ends. Exclusion of a patient followed from autoimmune disease history or systemic immunosuppression. TCRdb's copy holds only in-frame clones and misses some; the assay was immunoSEQ multiplex PCR. The sample includes fewer than 75,000 clones, around 90% of them seen just once. A note on this clone: What it binds is unknown.

The sequence was obtained from an adult with an advanced solid tumor such as melanoma, head and neck, liver or kidney cancer. The chain recombines TRBV7-9 with TRBJ2-1, with a possible D match to TRBD1 (6 bases). The material was CD4+ or CD8+ T cells sorted from blood, obtained in a trial of the OX40 agonist ivuxolimab. CDR3 nucleotides: TGTGCCAGCAGCCCCAGTCACCGGACAGACGACAATGAGCAGTTCTTC. The encoded protein is CASSPSHRTDDNEQFF.